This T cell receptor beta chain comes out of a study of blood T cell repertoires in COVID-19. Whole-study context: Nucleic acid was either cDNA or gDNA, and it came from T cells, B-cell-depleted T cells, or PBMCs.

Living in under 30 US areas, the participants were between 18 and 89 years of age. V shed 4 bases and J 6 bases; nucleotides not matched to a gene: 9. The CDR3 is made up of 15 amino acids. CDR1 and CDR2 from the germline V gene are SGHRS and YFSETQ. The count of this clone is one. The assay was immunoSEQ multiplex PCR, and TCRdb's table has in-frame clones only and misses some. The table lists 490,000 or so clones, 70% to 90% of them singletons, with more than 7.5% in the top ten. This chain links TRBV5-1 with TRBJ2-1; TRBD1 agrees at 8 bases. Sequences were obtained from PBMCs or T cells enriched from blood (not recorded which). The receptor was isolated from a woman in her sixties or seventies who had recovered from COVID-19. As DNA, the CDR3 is TGCGCCAGCAGCGTTTCGGGACAGGAGACCAATGAGCAGTTCTTC. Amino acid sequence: CASSVSGQETNEQFF.